This is a list of T cell receptor beta chains from one sample in a study of blood T cell repertoires in COVID-19. The protocol was immunoSEQ multiplex PCR, while the TCRdb copy is restricted to in-frame clones and leaves out a portion. The sample has 87,000 or so clones, over 75% seen once. What was sequenced was peripheral blood. These receptors all come from a human donor with acute or convalescent COVID-19. The donor label of this sample is uncertain. Both conserved end residues are part of each CDR3. D genes are given only for firm matches. Some rows mark clone size as missing; the rest say once, few, many or name a class of expanded clone.

j_gene	abundance	v_gene	d_gene	CDR3nt	CDR3aa
TRBJ2-3	-	TRBV28	-	TGTGCCAGCAGTTTATATCAGAGCACAGATACGCAGTATTTT	CASSLYQSTDTQYF
TRBJ1-1	once	TRBV5-4	TRBD1	TGTGCCAGCAGCTCTACGACAGGGCTGAACACTGAAGCTTTCTTT	CASSSTTGLNTEAFF
TRBJ2-5	-	TRBV5-1	TRBD1	TGCGCCAGCAGCCCGGGACAGACTCAAGAGACCCAGTACTTC	CASSPGQTQETQYF
TRBJ2-2	once	TRBV6-2/TRBV6-3	-	TGTGCCAGCAGTTACTCTCCAGCGGTAAACACCGGGGAGCTGTTTTTT	CASSYSPAVNTGELFF
TRBJ1-2	-	TRBV9	TRBD1	TGTGCCAGCAGCGTAGGCCAGGGGGACTATGGCTACACCTTC	CASSVGQGDYGYTF
TRBJ2-5	-	TRBV4-2	-	TGTGCCAGCAGCCACTTCCCGACAGCCCAAGAGACCCAGTACTTC	CASSHFPTAQETQYF
TRBJ2-1	-	TRBV7-2	TRBD2	TGTGCCAGCAGCTTAGGGACGGGGGGGCTCTATGAGCAGTTCTTC	CASSLGTGGLYEQFF
TRBJ2-3	-	TRBV2	-	TGTGCCAGCAGTCCGACCGGAGGGCAGAGCACAGATACGCAGTATTTT	CASSPTGGQSTDTQYF
TRBJ2-7	-	TRBV18	TRBD1	TGTGCCAGCTCACCGCCGGGACAGGGATCCTACGAGCAGTACTTC	CASSPPGQGSYEQYF
TRBJ2-3	-	TRBV28	TRBD2	TGTGCCAGCAGTTTATCCGATGGTAGCGGGGGGGCAGGAAGGACGCAGTATTTT	CASSLSDGSGGAGRTQYF
TRBJ2-1	-	TRBV5-1	-	TGCGCCAGCGCTCGGACGGGAAGTGGGAGTGAGCAGTTCTTC	CASARTGSGSEQFF
TRBJ2-3	-	TRBV30	-	TGTGCCTGGAGTCGGGGGAAAAGCACAGATACGCAGTATTTT	CAWSRGKSTDTQYF
TRBJ2-1	-	TRBV3-1/TRBV3-2	TRBD2	TGTGCCAGCAGCCAAGCTCTAGCGGGGGGGTACGGTGAGCAGTTCTTC	CASSQALAGGYGEQFF
TRBJ1-2	-	TRBV6-2/TRBV6-3	-	TGTGCCAGCAGTCCGGAGGGGAACTATGGCTACACCTTC	CASSPEGNYGYTF
TRBJ2-5	-	TRBV5-1	-	TGCGCCAGCAGCTTGGAAGCTGCTAAAGAGACCCAGTACTTC	CASSLEAAKETQYF
TRBJ1-2	-	TRBV6-5	-	TGTGCCAGCAGTAGCCCAGGACAGAACGGTTATGGCTACACCTTC	CASSSPGQNGYGYTF
TRBJ2-5	-	TRBV19	TRBD1	TGTGCCAGTAGTATTAACAGGGGAGAGACCCAGTACTTC	CASSINRGETQYF
TRBJ2-7	-	TRBV29-1	-	TGCAGCGTTGACGAGGGTTTGGACGAGCAGTACTTC	CSVDEGLDEQYF
TRBJ1-5	-	TRBV7-9	TRBD1	TGTGCCAGCAGCTTAAGGGAGTGGGACAGGGTGTTTCAGCCCCAGCATTTT	CASSLREWDRVFQPQHF
TRBJ1-5	-	TRBV7-3	TRBD1	TGTGCCAGCAGCTTGGACAGGGCTAAGCCCCAGCATTTT	CASSLDRAKPQHF
TRBJ2-2	-	TRBV7-3	-	TGTGCCAGCAGCGTATACACCGGGGAGCTGTTTTTT	CASSVYTGELFF
TRBJ2-7	-	TRBV6-5	TRBD1	TGTGCCAGCCTCGACAGGGGGCAAAATCGCACCGAGCAGTACTTC	CASLDRGQNRTEQYF